A single sample gave rise to the 5 T cell receptor beta chains below, sequenced in a study of prognosis after radiotherapy for stage I lung cancer. By two-round multiplex PCR, the TCR beta CDR3 was amplified from genomic DNA. Primers targeting each individual TRBV and TRBJ gene were applied in first-round PCR. TCRdb ran MiXCR on the multiplex PCR reads and lists one entry per CDR3 protein. Of over 50,000 distinct CDR3 sequences listed, about 35% are singletons. The sequenced sample was PBMCs, obtained before or after stereotactic body radiation therapy (not recorded which). The receptors originated from a donor aged 50 or older with non-small cell lung cancer.

The table lists this clonotype with many counts. The chain combines TRBV30 with TRBJ2-3, with D possibly being TRBD1 (6 bases). Trimming cost V 5 bases and J 2 bases, with 17 bases left between them. Germline V gene sequence: CDR1 GTSNPN, CDR2 SVGIG (reference sequence). The CDR3 is 15 amino acids. CDR3 sequence: CAWSTGHLSTDTQYF. The CDR3 DNA follows: TGTGCCTGGTCCACAGGGCATTTATCCACAGATACGCAGTATTTT.

This clonotype was found many times. The chain has TRBV2 and TRBJ1-3; no clear D. V was clipped by 3 bases and J by 4 bases, with 4 bases between them. The CDR3 totals 12 residues. The germline gives CDR1 SNHLY, CDR2 FYNNEI. CDR3 nucleotide sequence: TGTGCCAGCAGTGATGAGGGAAACACCATATATTTT. Its translation: CASSDEGNTIYF.

This clonotype was recorded at least ten times. CDR3 coding DNA: TGTGCCAGCAGCTCAGGACTAGCGGGAGAACGTGAGCAGTACTTC. Encoded protein: CASSSGLAGEREQYF. J is TRBJ2-7 and V is TRBV9, with 13 bases matching TRBD2. CDR3 length: 15 residues. CDR1 and CDR2 (germline): SGDLS, YYNGEE. The V gene end was trimmed by 4 bases and the J gene end by 7 bases; junction bases not matched to a gene: 8.

This clonotype was counted at least ten times. The CDR3 reads CASSYQGQGAAGELFF. CDR3 sequence (DNA): TGTGCCAGCAGTTACCAGGGACAGGGGGCGGCCGGGGAGCTGTTTTTT. The rearrangement joins TRBV6-2 or TRBV6-3 to TRBJ2-2, with 12 bases that match TRBD1. Trimming removed 2 bases from V and 6 bases from J; junction bases left unmatched: 4. The CDR3 totals 16 residues. Germline V CDR1 and CDR2: MNHEY, SVGEGT.

A word on this clonotype: It may be a read error: a sequence one base away is much more abundant. The chain couples TRBV6-2 or TRBV6-3 to TRBJ2-1; the D gene is possibly TRBD2 (5 bases). Germline V lookup: CDR1 MNHEY, CDR2 SVGEGT. Trimming removed 5 bases from V and 0 bases from J, with 5 bases in between. CDR3 length: 13 residues. The CDR3 DNA reads TGTGCCAGCAGTGGGAGCTCCTACAATGAGCAGTTCTTC. Amino acid sequence: CASSGSSYNEQFF.